This T cell receptor (beta chain) was captured in a study of PD-L1 blockade in urothelial cancer. For the study at large: Each participant's history included 0 to 3 prior chemotherapy regimens. Each blood sample yielded a median of approximately 140,000 T cells. Study conclusions and caveats: Below-median pretreatment blood TCR clonality predicted better survival.

A word on this clone: The antigen remains undetermined.

Time point: peripheral blood 6 weeks after treatment start. Each patient supplied 1 to 8 pretreatment and on-treatment samples. This CDR3 contains 14 residues. V shed 3 bases and J 3 bases; nucleotides not matched to a gene: 4. The germline gives CDR1 SGHTA, CDR2 FQGTGA. Sequencing used immunoSEQ multiplex PCR; TCRdb keeps in-frame clones, though not all of them. There are about 76,000 clones in the sample; 91% occur only once, and roughly 0.9% lies in the top ten. This sequence originates from a woman older than 75 with urothelial cancer. The material was PBMCs, obtained around atezolizumab (anti-PD-L1) treatment. The chain couples TRBV7-3 to TRBJ1-1; TRBD1 matches 7 bases. The chain's CDR3 is CASSFTQGDTEAFF. CDR3 bases: TGTGCCAGCAGCTTTACGCAGGGGGACACTGAAGCTTTCTTT.